This TCR beta chain was documented in a study of cytomegalovirus exposure and HLA in healthy donors. Worth noting for this clone: What it recognizes is unknown.

The CDR3 runs 15 residues. CDR1 is SGHNT and CDR2 is YYREEE in the germline V gene (reference sequence). Trimming pared 10 bases from V and 4 bases from J, leaving 20 bases between. The primer mix had 60 Vbeta and 13 Jbeta primers. Produced via immunoSEQ multiplex PCR; TCRdb's table is partial and in-frame only. The sample yields 310,000 or so clones, 70% to 90% seen once. Points from the study as a whole: HLA-A and HLA-B allele assignments for most subjects were reportedly predicted accurately using TCR beta sequences.

Participants comprised healthy donors of bone marrow. Sequences were obtained from PBMCs. The clonotype comes from a young woman in good health and CMV-seronegative. The chain uses TRBV5-4 and TRBJ2-2; TRBD2 might be the D (5 bases). The CDR3 DNA sequence: TGTGCCTGTGCCGCTGCCCCGGGGAGCACCGGGGAGCTGTTTTTT. Translation gives CACAAAPGSTGELFF.